A single sample gave rise to the 19 T cell receptor beta chains below, sequenced in a study of breast tumors, draining lymph nodes, adjacent tissues. TCRdb called the multiplex PCR reads again in MiXCR, with one record for every CDR3 protein. The table shows about 6,600 distinct CDR3 sequences, with around two fifths occurring only once. Sequenced material: tumor-adjacent breast tissue. All receptors come from a female donor with breast cancer. Some clones in this sample may be carry-over from other donors' samples.

The CDR3 region has the DNA TGTGCCAGCAGCCGCAGCGGGAGAGTAAATACGCAGTATTTT. Translating it yields CASSRSGRVNTQYF. This sequence joins TRBV14 and TRBJ2-3; 8 bases fit TRBD2. Germline trimming cut 4 bases from V and 7 bases from J; bases unmatched to any gene: 7. Germline V gives CDR1 SGHDN, CDR2 FVKESK. The CDR3 spans 14 residues.

This clonotype is labeled as large. V and J are TRBV20-1 and TRBJ2-7, with D possibly matching TRBD2 (6 bases). V gave up 3 bases and J gave up 1 base, with 10 bases separating them. The CDR3 runs 13 residues. Germline V gene lookup returns CDR1 DFQATT and CDR2 SNEGSKA (reference sequence). The CDR3 spells CSASAGISYEQYF. The CDR3 DNA reads as TGCAGTGCTAGCGCGGGGATTTCCTACGAGCAGTACTTC.

The chain joins TRBV7-8 to TRBJ2-7; 11 bases fit TRBD1. Germline V gene lookup returns CDR1 SGHVS and CDR2 FQNEAQ. The J segment lost 2 bases and the V segment lost 3 bases, leaving 6 bases of the junction unmatched. There are 16 residues in the CDR3. This CDR3 is CASSLGMGQGAYEQYF. CDR3 in DNA: TGTGCCAGCAGCTTGGGGATGGGACAGGGGGCCTACGAGCAGTACTTC.

This clonotype appeared a single time. This may arise from a read error, as a much more abundant clone is one base away. V usage is TRBV2 and J usage is TRBJ1-5; weak D call: TRBD1 (5 bases). The CDR3 sequence is 13 residues long. The germline CDR1 and CDR2 sequences are SNHLY and FYNNEI. The CDR3 region is CTSSGGSRQPQHF. CDR3 DNA sequence: TGTACCAGCAGTGGGGGGTCGAGACAGCCCCAGCATTTT.

This clonotype is labeled medium-sized. The V and J genes are TRBV3-1 and TRBJ1-2, with D uncertain. CDR1 is LGHDT and CDR2 is YNNKEL in the germline V gene (reference sequence). V shed 5 bases and J shed 8 bases, with 9 bases lying between them. The CDR3 contains 11 residues. Written as DNA, the CDR3 is TGTGCCAGCAGCGACTTCAAGGGCTACACCTTC. Translating it yields CASSDFKGYTF.

This clonotype was recorded many times. This sequence joins TRBV7-9 and TRBJ2-2; maybe TRBD2 (6 bases). There are 20 residues in the CDR3. V was cut by 7 bases and J by 2 bases, with 29 bases left in between. The V gene's germline CDR1 is SEHNR and CDR2 FQNEAQ (reference sequence). The CDR3 loop reads CASTITNAPSEVSNTGELFF. CDR3 coding DNA: TGTGCCAGCACCATCACCAACGCGCCTAGCGAAGTCTCAAACACCGGGGAGCTGTTTTTT. The variable domain in full, with the rest retrieved from reference TRBV7-9 and TRBJ2-2, is DTGVSQNPRHKITKRGQNVTFRCDPISEHNRLYWYRQTLGQGPEFLTYFQNEAQLEKSRLLSDRFSAERPKGSFSTLEIQRTEQGDSAMYLCASTITNAPSEVSNTGELFFGEGSRLTVL.

This clonotype has a count of ten or more. The rearrangement links TRBV20-1 to TRBJ2-1, with TRBD2 matching over 7 bases. Germline values: CDR1 DFQATT, CDR2 SNEGSKA (reference sequence). This CDR3 has 15 residues. V was pared by 3 bases and J by 2 bases, with 7 bases of the junction left unmatched. DNA for the CDR3: TGCAGTGCTAGGGCGGCGGGGGTAGCCTACAATGAGCAGTTCTTC. This encodes CSARAAGVAYNEQFF.

This clonotype is deemed medium-sized. The chain has TRBV7-2 and TRBJ2-1, with D hard to call. Germline V gives CDR1 SGHTA, CDR2 FQGNSA. V shed 3 bases and J shed 8 bases, with 8 bases lying between them. The CDR3 sequence is 12 residues long. In DNA form, the CDR3 reads TGTGCCAGCAGCTTTGGGCGCGATGAGCAGTTCTTC. Protein product: CASSFGRDEQFF.

By its share, this clonotype is medium-sized. This chain links TRBV5-1 with TRBJ1-6; 9 bases map to TRBD1. The V gene's germline CDR1 is SGHRS and CDR2 YFSETQ. The CDR3 sequence is 16 residues long. V lost 0 bases to trimming and J lost 9 bases; unmatched junction nucleotides: 7. CDR3 region: CASSLGGQGGSSPLHF. The CDR3 DNA reads as TGCGCCAGCAGCTTGGGGGGACAGGGAGGAAGTTCACCCCTCCACTTT.

The chain uses TRBV5-1 and TRBJ1-6; weak D call: TRBD1 (5 bases). V lost 3 bases, J lost 10 bases, and 14 bases lay in between. The germline gives CDR1 SGHRS, CDR2 YFSETQ. The length of the CDR3 is 14 residues. In DNA, the CDR3 is TGCGCCAGCAGCTCGAGGCCAGGGCTATCACCCCTCCACTTT. This sequence encodes CASSSRPGLSPLHF.

The chain links TRBV2 to TRBJ2-3, with TRBD2 as a possible D gene (5 bases). Between the trimmed V and J ends, which lost 7 bases and 0 bases, there was a span of 14 bases. The germline V gene has CDR1 SNHLY and CDR2 FYNNEI. This CDR3 comprises 15 residues. The CDR3 sequence is CASTLRDVSTDTQYF. The CDR3 nucleotides are TGTGCCAGCACCTTACGGGATGTTAGCACAGATACGCAGTATTTT.

About this clonotype: This may be a read error: a much more frequent sequence differs by one nucleotide. The gene calls are TRBV18 and TRBJ1-4; 11 bases agree with TRBD1. Germline CDR1 reads KGHSH; CDR2 reads LQKENI. Losses at the gene ends were 4 bases for V and 7 bases for J; bases not matched to a gene: 2. CDR3 length equals 14 residues. The CDR3 reads CASSQGQGVEKLFF. The CDR3 nucleotides read TGTGCCAGCTCACAGGGACAGGGGGTTGAAAAACTGTTTTTT.

This clonotype is termed medium-sized (0.01 to 0.1%). The rearrangement joins TRBV9 to TRBJ2-1; 10 bases line up with TRBD1. The V segment lost 3 bases and the J segment 4 bases; nucleotides outside the gene matches: 7. The CDR3 has 16 residues. From germline, CDR1 is SGDLS and CDR2 YYNGEE. In nucleotides, the CDR3 is TGTGCCAGCAGCGGGGGGGGACAGGGGCTGTACAATGAGCAGTTCTTC. This gives the protein CASSGGGQGLYNEQFF.

Remarks on this clonotype: Since no conserved phenylalanine or tryptophan closes the CDR3, a read error is the likely cause. V is TRBV6-5 and J is TRBJ1-6; D perhaps matches TRBD1 (6 bases). Between the trimmed V and J ends, which lost 7 bases and 10 bases, there was a span of 17 bases. Germline V gives CDR1 MNHEY, CDR2 SVGAGI. The CDR3 spans 14 residues. The CDR3 is CASKRDNNLSPLHS. Here the CDR3 DNA reads TGTGCCAGCAAGAGGGACAACAACCTATCACCCCTCCACTCT.

Only one count was recorded for this clonotype. The gene calls are TRBV12-3 or TRBV12-4 and TRBJ2-1; 11 bases match TRBD2. V shed 3 bases, J shed 6 bases, and the junction held 1 base outside the gene matches. The CDR3 runs to 14 residues. CDR3 DNA sequence: TGTGCCAGCAGTTTTGGACTAGCGGGCAATGAGCAGTTCTTC. Translation: CASSFGLAGNEQFF.

This chain connects TRBV6-4 to TRBJ2-2, with D perhaps TRBD2 (5 bases). V lost 3 bases and J 2 bases, leaving 13 bases between the germline ends. Germline assignment: CDR1 MRHNA and CDR2 SNTAGT. The CDR3 is 16 residues long. The CDR3 bases are TGTGCCAGCAGTGAGTGGCTAGCTGCTAACACCGGGGAGCTGTTTTTT. Its protein product is CASSEWLAANTGELFF.

In this sample, this clonotype turned up many times. This sequence joins TRBV20-1 and TRBJ2-6, with D possibly matching TRBD2 (5 bases). The CDR3 is 15 amino acids. CDR1 and CDR2 (germline): DFQATT, SNEGSKA (reference sequence). V was clipped by 1 base and J by 1 base, with 8 bases between them. The CDR3 sequence is CSARVRGSGANVLTF. CDR3 in DNA: TGCAGTGCTAGAGTTAGAGGGTCTGGGGCCAACGTCCTGACTTTC.

This clonotype was seen many times. The rearrangement uses TRBV28 and TRBJ2-7; D is perhaps TRBD2 (5 bases). This CDR3 has 13 amino acids. Germline CDR1 is MDHEN and CDR2 is SYDVKM. Trimming took 4 bases from V and 7 from J, leaving 14 bases between them. The chain's CDR3 is CASSYDYSKEQYF. The DNA for the CDR3 is TGTGCCAGCAGTTACGACTACTCCAAGGAGCAGTACTTC.

This clonotype is deemed medium-sized. The CDR3 region has the DNA TGTGCCAGCAGTAAATCGACAGTTCCCTATGGCTACACCTTC. As protein: CASSKSTVPYGYTF. V is TRBV12-3 or TRBV12-4 and J is TRBJ1-2, with D possibly matching TRBD1 (5 bases). The CDR3 sequence is 14 residues long. V gave up 5 bases and J gave up 4 bases, with 14 bases separating them.